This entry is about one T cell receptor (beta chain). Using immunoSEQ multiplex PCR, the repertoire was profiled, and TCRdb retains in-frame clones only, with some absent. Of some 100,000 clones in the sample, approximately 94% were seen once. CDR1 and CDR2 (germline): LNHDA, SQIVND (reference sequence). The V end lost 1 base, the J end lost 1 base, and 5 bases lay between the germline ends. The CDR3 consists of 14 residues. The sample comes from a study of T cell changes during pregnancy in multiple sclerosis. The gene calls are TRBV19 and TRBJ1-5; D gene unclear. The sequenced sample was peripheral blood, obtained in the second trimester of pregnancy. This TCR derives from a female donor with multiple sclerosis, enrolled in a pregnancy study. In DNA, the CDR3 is TGTGCCAGTAGTATAGTTGGCAGCAATCAGCCCCAGCATTTT. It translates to CASSIVGSNQPQHF.